Given below is one T cell receptor beta chain in context. The antigen remains undetermined. V was trimmed by 5 bases and J by 1 base, leaving 9 bases between them. CDR3 length: 13 amino acids. The germline V gene has CDR1 SGHRS and CDR2 YFSETQ. The study ran its PCR with 60 Vbeta and 13 Jbeta primers. TCRdb's copy holds only in-frame clones and misses some; the assay was immunoSEQ multiplex PCR. The data hold around 190,000 clones, with almost 85% observed a single time. These data come from a study of cytomegalovirus exposure and HLA in healthy donors. Turning to the study itself: HLA-typed donors were the source of around 87 million unique TCRs, which an early data release held. Whole-study results and caveats: A few CMV-associated chains proved CMV antigen-specific in vitro. Relative to equally common others, HLA-associated TCR beta chains showed greater clonal expansion in a later analysis. Most TCR sequences were rare, but some public TCRs occurred in many donors.

The chain uses TRBV5-1 and TRBJ2-5; no clear D. The sequencing input was PBMCs. This clonotype originated in a woman in her forties or fifties in good health and CMV-seronegative. Written as DNA, the CDR3 is TGCGCCAGCAGAGTAGCATTCCAAGAGACCCAGTACTTC. Encoded protein: CASRVAFQETQYF.